This TCR beta chain stems from a study of shared clonotypes between healthy human individuals. For the study at large: Every donor yielded three CD4 naive, three CD4 memory, two CD8 naive and one CD8 memory plate.

Each cell subset's genomic DNA was divided evenly among several immunoSEQ plates. This table comes from immunoSEQ multiplex PCR, and its TCRdb copy is limited to in-frame clones, with some not included. The sample shows more than 500,000 clones, 90% to 95% of them seen only once. Naive CD8 cells, CD45RO-negative and positively selected for CCR7, excluded terminally differentiated effector memory CD45RA+ cells. The study drew its donors from healthy HIV-negative adults without recent acute infections or vaccinations. The sequence was obtained from a woman aged 25-40 years in good health. The sequenced sample consisted of naive CD8+ T cells sorted from blood.

In nucleotides, the CDR3 is TGTGCCAGCAGTGCCCAGACAGGGGGCCATGAGCAGTTCTTC. Its protein product is CASSAQTGGHEQFF. The chain has TRBV27 and TRBJ2-1, with 10 bases aligning to TRBD1. Germline V gives CDR1 MNHEY, CDR2 SMNVEV (reference sequence). The CDR3 length is 14 residues. Trimming cost V 5 bases and J 8 bases; bases outside gene matches: 6.